This T cell receptor (beta chain) was sequenced for a study of cytomegalovirus exposure and HLA in healthy donors. Germline V gene sequence: CDR1 SGDLS, CDR2 YYNGEE. The CDR3 totals 15 residues. V was cut by 4 bases and J by 4 bases, with 14 bases left in between. Vbeta (60) and Jbeta (13) primers were used in the PCR. Sequencing was performed with immunoSEQ multiplex PCR; in TCRdb, only in-frame clones are kept and a portion is missing. The repertoire holds about 50,000 clones, with around 82% as singletons. The rearrangement joins TRBV9 to TRBJ2-2; TRBD1 is a possible D gene (6 bases). Material for sequencing was PBMCs. The TCR sequence derives from a man aged 25 to 40 in good health and CMV-seropositive. CDR3 loop: CASSPTRGLTGELFF. The DNA of the CDR3 is TGTGCCAGCAGCCCAACCAGGGGTCTCACCGGGGAGCTGTTTTTT.